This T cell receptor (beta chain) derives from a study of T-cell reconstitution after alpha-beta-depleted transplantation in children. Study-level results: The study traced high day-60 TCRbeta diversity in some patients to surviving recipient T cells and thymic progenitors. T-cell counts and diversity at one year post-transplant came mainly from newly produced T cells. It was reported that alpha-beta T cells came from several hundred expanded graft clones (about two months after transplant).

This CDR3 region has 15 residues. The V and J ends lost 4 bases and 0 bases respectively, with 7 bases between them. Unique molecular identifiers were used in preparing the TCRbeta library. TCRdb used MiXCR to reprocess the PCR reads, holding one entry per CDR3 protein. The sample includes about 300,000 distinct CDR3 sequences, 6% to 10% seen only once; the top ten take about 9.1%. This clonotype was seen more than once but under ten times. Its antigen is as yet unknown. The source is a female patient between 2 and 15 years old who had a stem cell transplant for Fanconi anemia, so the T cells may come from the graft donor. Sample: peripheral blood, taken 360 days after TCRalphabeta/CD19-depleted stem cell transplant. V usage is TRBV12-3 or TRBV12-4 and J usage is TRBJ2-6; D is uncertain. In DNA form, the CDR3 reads TGTGCCAGCAGTTACATTTCCTCTGGGGCCAACGTCCTGACTTTC. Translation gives CASSYISSGANVLTF.